Presented here are 30 T cell receptor beta chains from one specimen sequenced in a study of blood T cells in healthy people across ages. Alongside a J-beta primer mix, a sample-barcoded 5' primer served in a second PCR lasting about 7 to 11 cycles. TCRdb reprocessed the 5' RACE reads via MiXCR and lists one record per CDR3 protein. The repertoire consists of about 640,000 distinct CDR3 sequences, with under 30% occurring once and the leading ten covering approximately 14%. The sample taken for sequencing was blood. Every receptor here comes from a woman older than 75 in good health.

In its sample, this clonotype was seen many times. The chain has TRBV5-1 and TRBJ1-1; 8 bases match TRBD1. The germline CDR1 and CDR2 sequences are SGHRS and YFSETQ. Trimming took 3 bases from V and 5 from J; bases not matched to a gene: 6. This CDR3 has 14 amino acids. DNA for the CDR3: TGCGCCAGCAGCTGGAGAACAGGGGGAACTGAAGCTTTCTTT. Translated, it gives CASSWRTGGTEAFF.

V and J are TRBV7-9 and TRBJ1-1; the D is unclear. Germline CDR1 and CDR2: SEHNR and FQNEAQ (reference sequence). The CDR3 totals 14 residues. Deletions cut 0 bases from V and 4 bases from J, with 9 bases between. The CDR3 region is CASSLAKGGTEAFF. The DNA of the CDR3 is TGTGCCAGCAGCTTAGCGAAGGGAGGCACTGAAGCTTTCTTT.

The table lists this clonotype with a few counts. V gene TRBV25-1 combines with J gene TRBJ1-4; D is uncertain. V lost 0 bases, J lost 8 bases, and 7 bases lay in between. Per the germline V gene, CDR1 is MGHDK and CDR2 is SYGVNS. This CDR3 is built from 13 residues. This chain's CDR3 is CASSEYPGEKLFF. The CDR3 bases are TGTGCCAGCAGTGAATATCCCGGCGAAAAACTGTTTTTT.

The sample holds many counts of this clonotype. The chain employs TRBV7-2 and TRBJ2-1; a possible D gene is TRBD1 (5 bases). CDR3 length: 14 residues. The germline V and J ends were trimmed by 4 bases and 7 bases, with 14 bases remaining between them. Germline CDR1 is SGHTA and CDR2 is FQGNSA. The CDR3 is CASSSDVGANEQFF. CDR3 DNA: TGTGCCAGCAGCTCGGACGTTGGGGCGAATGAGCAGTTCTTC.

This clonotype was detected only a few times. Possible read error: a much larger clone is one base away. This rearrangement joins TRBV6-6 to TRBJ2-7; tentatively, D is TRBD2 (6 bases). The CDR3 runs to 13 residues. Germline CDR1 reads MNHNY; CDR2 reads SVGAGI (reference sequence). V lost 6 bases to trimming and J lost 2 bases, with 11 bases between them. CDR3 in DNA: TGTGCCAGCAGGGAGGGGCCAGCCTACGAGCAGTACTTC. This gives the protein CASREGPAYEQYF.

As regards this clonotype: Since a much larger clone is just one base distant, this may be a read error. CDR3 nucleotides: TGTGCCAGCAGCTTTCCAAGGACGGTTAGCGATCAGCCCCAGCATTTT. The encoded protein is CASSFPRTVSDQPQHF. V gene TRBV7-9 combines with J gene TRBJ1-5; unclear D gene. CDR3 length: 16 amino acids. Germline V gene data show CDR1 as SEHNR and CDR2 as FQNEAQ (reference sequence).

The V and J genes are TRBV7-2 and TRBJ2-7; no clear D. Germline V gene data show CDR1 as SGHTA and CDR2 as FQGNSA. The CDR3 length is 13 residues. The ends were cut back, 8 bases at V and 0 bases at J, with 11 bases in the middle. The CDR3 sequence: CASGKTGSYEQYF. The CDR3 nucleotides are TGTGCCAGCGGGAAGACTGGCTCCTACGAGCAGTACTTC.

Of note for this clonotype: Just one base apart from a much larger clone, this may be a read error. The chain uses TRBV20-1 and TRBJ2-3, with 8 bases aligning to TRBD2. Germline V gene data show CDR1 as DFQATT and CDR2 as SNEGSKA (reference sequence). The CDR3 extends over 16 amino acids. The V gene end was trimmed by 0 bases and the J gene end by 5 bases; junction bases not matched to a gene: 10. The CDR3 here is CSARDPSSGRIDTQYF. As DNA, the CDR3 is TGCAGTGCTAGAGATCCTTCTAGCGGGCGCATAGATACGCAGTATTTT.

This clonotype occurred many times. The chain links TRBV7-6 to TRBJ1-2; the D gene is possibly TRBD1 (5 bases). Trimming cost V 5 bases and J 4 bases, with 14 bases left between them. CDR1 is SGHVS and CDR2 is FNYEAQ in the germline V gene. The CDR3 totals 14 residues. For the CDR3, the DNA is TGTGCCAGCAGCATAGGGGAGGCAGCCTATGGCTACACCTTC. Translated: CASSIGEAAYGYTF.

This clonotype has a handful of counts. The chain couples TRBV6-1 to TRBJ1-2, with D possibly matching TRBD1 (6 bases). Germline V gene data show CDR1 as MNHNS and CDR2 as SASEGT. Trimming cost V 5 bases and J 7 bases, with 11 bases left between them. The CDR3 consists of 12 residues. CDR3 region: CASSPRTAGYTF. The CDR3 region has the DNA TGTGCCAGCAGTCCGAGGACAGCTGGCTACACCTTC.

In regard to this clonotype: At one end the junction does not follow the germline gene, possibly because of a read error. The genes are TRBV7-2 and TRBJ2-5; D is undetermined. The CDR3 runs 11 residues. The V gene's germline CDR1 is SGHTA and CDR2 FQGNSA. The CDR3 loop is CACSLKVEQYF. The CDR3 nucleotides are TGTGCCTGCAGTCTCAAAGTTGAGCAGTACTTC.

In its sample, this clonotype was seen many times. The rearrangement links TRBV7-2 to TRBJ2-5; D gene ambiguous. The CDR3 is 16 residues long. CDR1 is SGHTA, CDR2 FQGNSA, per germline. The V end lost 5 bases, the J end lost 4 bases, and 20 bases lay between the germline ends. CDR3 sequence: CASSLMGSRVTETQYF. In DNA form, the CDR3 reads TGTGCCAGCAGCCTTATGGGATCCCGGGTCACAGAGACCCAGTACTTC.

The V and J genes are TRBV7-8 and TRBJ1-5; D not certain. This CDR3 is built from 17 residues. V was clipped by 5 bases and J by 2 bases, with 19 bases between them. Germline loops: CDR1 SGHVS, CDR2 FQNEAQ. The CDR3 region is CASSLKDPLRRNQPQHF. The CDR3 coding sequence is TGTGCCAGCAGCCTTAAGGACCCCTTACGCCGCAATCAGCCCCAGCATTTT. Together with reference TRBV7-8 and TRBJ1-5, the CDR3 gives the full variable domain: GAGVSQSPRYKVAKRGQDVALRCDPISGHVSLFWYQQALGQGPEFLTYFQNEAQLDKSGLPSDRFFAERPEGSVSTLKIQRTQQEDSAVYLCASSLKDPLRRNQPQHFGDGTRLSIL.

In DNA form, the CDR3 reads TGCGCCAGCAGCTTGGAGGCAGGGGGATCCCGGAACTCCTACGAGCAGTACTTC. It specifies CASSLEAGGSRNSYEQYF. The chain links TRBV5-1 to TRBJ2-7; 7 bases align to TRBD1. V shed 0 bases and J 0 bases; nucleotides not matched to a gene: 12. The CDR3 is 18 amino acids. The germline CDR1 and CDR2 sequences are SGHRS and YFSETQ.

This clonotype occurred many times. The chain combines TRBV20-1 with TRBJ2-7; possible D gene TRBD2, 5 bases. V dropped 0 bases and J dropped 2 bases, with 11 bases sitting between them. The CDR3 covers 14 residues. Germline V gives CDR1 DFQATT, CDR2 SNEGSKA (reference sequence). As DNA, the CDR3 is TGCAGTGCTAGAGATGGCGGGTCTCCCTACGAGCAGTACTTC. Amino acid sequence: CSARDGGSPYEQYF.

The V and J genes are TRBV20-1 and TRBJ2-1; D possibly corresponds to TRBD2 (7 bases). Germline loops: CDR1 DFQATT, CDR2 SNEGSKA (reference sequence). Trimming removed 1 base at V and 7 bases at J, with 14 bases between. CDR3 size: 14 residues. CDR3 coding DNA: TGCAGTGCTAGAGTCGTCAGGGGAGGGAATGAGCAGTTCTTC. Translated, it gives CSARVVRGGNEQFF.

The V call is TRBV20-1, the J call TRBJ1-1, with TRBD1 identical over 7 bases. Trimming at V came to 1 base and at J to 4 bases, leaving 9 bases not matched to a gene. The CDR3 runs 15 residues. CDR1 is DFQATT and CDR2 is SNEGSKA in the germline V gene (reference sequence). CDR3 coding DNA: TGCAGTGCTAGAGGCCTACAGGGGATGATCACTGAAGCTTTCTTT. Its protein product is CSARGLQGMITEAFF.

With respect to this clonotype: This could be a read error, since a much larger clone is one nucleotide away. This chain connects TRBV7-9 to TRBJ1-4, with a possible D match to TRBD1 (6 bases). The CDR3 sequence is 16 residues long. Per the germline V gene, CDR1 is SEHNR and CDR2 is FQNEAQ (reference sequence). CDR3 coding DNA: TGTGCCAGCAGCGCCGACAGGTTTTCGACTAATGAAAAACGGTTTTTT. Protein: CASSADRFSTNEKRFF.

This clonotype appeared once. A clone one base away is much larger, so this may be a read error. The chain combines TRBV20-1 with TRBJ1-4; unclear D gene. CDR1 and CDR2 (germline): DFQATT, SNEGSKA (reference sequence). The CDR3 spans 14 residues. The CDR3 sequence is CSASSSQNYEKRFF. For the CDR3, the DNA is TGCAGTGCTAGTAGTAGTCAGAACTATGAAAAACGGTTTTTT.

This clonotype came up many times. J is TRBJ2-5 and V is TRBV5-6; the D is unclear. The CDR3 spans 14 residues. V was shortened by 6 bases and J by 5 bases, with 17 bases between the two germline ends. CDR1 is SGHDT, CDR2 YYEEEE, per germline. This CDR3 reads CASNQDLSGETQYF. DNA of the CDR3: TGTGCCAGCAACCAAGACCTATCCGGGGAGACCCAGTACTTC. The variable domain in full, completed from reference TRBV5-6 and TRBJ2-5, reads DAGVTQSPTHLIKTRGQQVTLRCSPKSGHDTVSWYQQALGQGPQFIFQYYEEEERQRGNFPDRFSGHQFPNYSSELNVNALLLGDSALYLCASNQDLSGETQYFGPGTRLLVL.

This chain connects TRBV20-1 to TRBJ2-7; the D is unclear. Looked up from germline, CDR1 is DFQATT and CDR2 is SNEGSKA (reference sequence). CDR3 size: 14 residues. Deletions cut 3 bases from V and 2 bases from J, with 14 bases between. As DNA, the CDR3 is TGCAGTGCTAGTTTATTAGCCCACCCCTACGAGCAGTACTTC. It translates to CSASLLAHPYEQYF.

The chain employs TRBV5-1 and TRBJ2-7, with D maybe TRBD1 (6 bases). CDR3 length: 15 residues. The germline V gene encodes CDR1 SGHRS and CDR2 YFSETQ. The V and J ends lost 2 bases and 1 base respectively, with 13 bases between them. The CDR3 nucleotides are TGCGCCAGCAGCTTCACAGGGTCTAGGTCCTACGAGCAGTACTTC. It encodes CASSFTGSRSYEQYF. The variable domain in full, with the rest retrieved from reference TRBV5-1 and TRBJ2-7, is KAGVTQTPRYLIKTRGQQVTLSCSPISGHRSVSWYQQTPGQGLQFLFEYFSETQRNKGNFPGRFSGRQFSNSRSEMNVSTLELGDSALYLCASSFTGSRSYEQYFGPGTRLTVT.

About this clonotype itself: One base away lies a much larger clone, so this may be a sequencing read error. CDR3 nucleotides: TGTACCAGCAGCCCCAGAACCCGGGGCGCATGCTCCTACGAGCAGTACTTC. It encodes CTSSPRTRGACSYEQYF. The chain employs TRBV3-1 and TRBJ2-7; D possibly matches TRBD1 or TRBD2 (5 bases each). Germline CDR1 is LGHDT and CDR2 is YNNKEL (reference sequence). There are 17 residues in the CDR3.

For this clonotype: A clone one base away is much larger, so this may be a read error. The chain recombines TRBV5-1 with TRBJ2-2; TRBD2 is a possible D gene (5 bases). The CDR3 consists of 16 residues. Germline CDR1 SGHRS, CDR2 YFSETQ. The CDR3 region is CASSPSRGSGPGERFF. Written as DNA, the CDR3 is TGCGCCAGCAGCCCTTCCCGAGGAAGCGGCCCCGGGGAGCGGTTTTTT.

At least ten counts were recorded for this clonotype. The chain recombines TRBV7-2 with TRBJ2-5; D is possibly TRBD2 (7 bases). Germline V lookup: CDR1 SGHTA, CDR2 FQGNSA. This CDR3 comprises 14 residues. The V end lost 5 bases, the J end lost 5 bases, and 15 bases lay between the germline ends. CDR3 nucleotide sequence: TGTGCCAGCAGCACGGGGGGCCCGGGCGAGACCCAGTACTTC. Translating it yields CASSTGGPGETQYF.

This clonotype was recorded many times. A much larger clone differs by one base, so this may be a read error. This chain uses TRBV7-2 with TRBJ2-6, with 9 bases that match TRBD1. Germline V CDR1 and CDR2: SGHTA, FQGNSA. This CDR3 is built from 16 residues. CDR3 region: CASSPQGQGLANVRTF. The CDR3 nucleotides are TGTGCCAGCAGCCCACAGGGACAGGGACTGGCCAACGTCCGGACTTTC.

This clonotype was found many times. The J gene is TRBJ1-5, the V gene TRBV7-3; TRBD1 is a possible D gene (6 bases). CDR1 is SGHTA and CDR2 is FQGTGA in the germline V gene. Trimming took off 7 bases at V and 2 bases at J, with 24 bases between the two ends. There are 18 residues in the CDR3. The CDR3 is CASTPLFAGAYGNQPQHF. The CDR3 DNA follows: TGTGCCAGCACCCCTCTGTTTGCGGGGGCGTACGGCAATCAGCCCCAGCATTTT.

This clonotype was seen at least ten times. The chain combines TRBV6-4 with TRBJ2-3; D call uncertain. Germline-derived CDR1 and CDR2 are MRHNA and SNTAGT. The CDR3 has 13 residues. Trimming removed 6 bases at V and 0 bases at J, with 7 bases between. CDR3 amino acids: CASRKDSTDTQYF. The CDR3 DNA is TGTGCCAGCAGGAAGGATAGCACAGATACGCAGTATTTT.

The V gene is TRBV12-3 or TRBV12-4, the J gene TRBJ1-5; D ambiguous. This CDR3 spans 11 amino acids. The V end lost 2 bases, the J end lost 9 bases, and 5 bases lay between the germline ends. The chain's CDR3 is CASSLLGPQHF. DNA of the CDR3: TGTGCCAGCAGTTTATTAGGGCCCCAGCATTTT.

About this clonotype itself: Being one base from a much bigger clone, this may be a read error. The V and J genes are TRBV27 and TRBJ2-1; D is unclear. V lost 5 bases and J 12 bases, leaving 14 bases between the germline ends. The CDR3 spans 12 residues. Germline V CDR1 and CDR2: MNHEY, SMNVEV (reference sequence). This CDR3 is CASSTEPARQFF. CDR3 nucleotides: TGTGCCAGCAGTACGGAACCGGCAAGGCAGTTCTTC.